This T cell receptor beta chain emerged from a study of T cell responses to AZD1222 COVID-19 vaccine. Trimming removed 2 bases from V and 4 bases from J, with 15 bases in between. The CDR3 extends over 15 amino acids. Germline assignment: CDR1 SGHTA and CDR2 FQGNSA. General study results and limits: Spike-specific TCR breadth rose after two AZD1222 doses, and depth rose as well.

Regarding this clone: Its target is not known.

Repertoires were generated with immunoSEQ multiplex PCR, while TCRdb's copy carries only in-frame clones and drops some. In the table there are about 110,000 clones, 90% of which are singletons. The chain is built from TRBV7-2 and TRBJ2-7, with a weak D call TRBD2 (6 bases). The TCR sequence derives from an adult who received the AZD1222 COVID-19 vaccine. The sequences come from peripheral blood, collected 28 days after the second AZD1222 dose. This CDR3 reads CASSLFRGSQYEQYF. DNA for the CDR3: TGTGCCAGCAGCTTATTCCGGGGGAGTCAGTACGAGCAGTACTTC.